Given below is one T cell receptor beta chain in context. This entry is derived from a study of CD8 T cells in Susac syndrome. When the RNA was reverse transcribed, random hexamers were used with an input of roughly 0.45 to 1 ug. TCRdb recomputed calls from the immunoSEQ multiplex PCR reads with MiXCR, one row per CDR3 protein. The sample carries 70,000 to 75,000 distinct CDR3 sequences, 93% recorded once. From germline, CDR1 is SNHLY and CDR2 FYNNEI. The J segment lost 5 bases and the V segment lost 8 bases, leaving 10 bases of the junction unmatched. This CDR3 is built from 15 residues. This receptor was identified in a human donor with Susac syndrome. Source material: CD4+ T cells from PBMCs. This rearrangement joins TRBV2 to TRBJ2-2; TRBD2 matches at 8 bases. For the CDR3, the DNA is TGTGCCAGCTCGGAGCGGGGGCCTAAAACCGGGGAGCTGTTTTTT. It encodes CASSERGPKTGELFF.